What follows is one TCR beta chain and its context. These data come from a study of Ad26.COV2.S vaccination and SARS-CoV-2 variants. Here immunoSEQ multiplex PCR was the method, and the copy in TCRdb shows in-frame clones only, minus some. Of 350,000 to 450,000 clones listed, around 83% are singletons. Treatment defined: 19 received Ad26.COV2.S at low or high dose, single or two shots; 5 received placebo; per-sample allocation not given. Samples were taken on day 63 after the first vaccine or placebo injection. This Boston cohort included adults aged 18-55 years. The CDR3 extends over 15 amino acids. V lost 1 base to trimming and J lost 6 bases; unmatched junction nucleotides: 5. The germline gives CDR1 SGHNT, CDR2 YENEEA.

Specimen: peripheral blood, collected in a trial of Ad26.COV2.S vaccine versus placebo. The chain couples TRBV11-3 to TRBJ2-3; 9 nucleotides match TRBD2. The sequence was collected from a person aged 18-65 years who received the Ad26.COV2.S COVID-19 vaccine or a placebo. The CDR3 coding sequence is TGTGCCAGCAGCTTAGGGAGCGGGGGGAGGGATACGCAGTATTTT. Its translation is CASSLGSGGRDTQYF.